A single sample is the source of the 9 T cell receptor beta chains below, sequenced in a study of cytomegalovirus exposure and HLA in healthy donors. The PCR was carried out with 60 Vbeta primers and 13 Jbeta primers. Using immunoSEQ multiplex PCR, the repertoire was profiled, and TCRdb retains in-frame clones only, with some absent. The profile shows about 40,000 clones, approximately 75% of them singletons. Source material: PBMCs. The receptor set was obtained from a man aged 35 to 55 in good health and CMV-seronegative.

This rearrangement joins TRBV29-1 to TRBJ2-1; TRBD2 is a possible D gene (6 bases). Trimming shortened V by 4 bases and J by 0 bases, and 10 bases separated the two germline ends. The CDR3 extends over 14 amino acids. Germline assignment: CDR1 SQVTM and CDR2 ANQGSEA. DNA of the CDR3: TGCAGCGTTGGGACTAAGAGCTCCTACAATGAGCAGTTCTTC. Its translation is CSVGTKSSYNEQFF.

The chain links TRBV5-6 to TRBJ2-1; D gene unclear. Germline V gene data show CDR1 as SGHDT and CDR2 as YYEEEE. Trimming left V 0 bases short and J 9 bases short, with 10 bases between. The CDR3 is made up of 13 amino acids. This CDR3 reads CASSLDRNGEQFF. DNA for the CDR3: TGTGCCAGCAGCTTGGATCGAAACGGTGAGCAGTTCTTC.

The CDR3 nucleotides read TGTGCCAGCAGTTTATTTAGTGGTCAGCCCCAGCATTTT. Translation gives CASSLFSGQPQHF. The chain carries TRBV27 and TRBJ1-5; D call uncertain. V lost 1 base to trimming and J lost 6 bases, with 7 bases between them. The germline gives CDR1 MNHEY, CDR2 SMNVEV (reference sequence). The CDR3 has 13 residues.

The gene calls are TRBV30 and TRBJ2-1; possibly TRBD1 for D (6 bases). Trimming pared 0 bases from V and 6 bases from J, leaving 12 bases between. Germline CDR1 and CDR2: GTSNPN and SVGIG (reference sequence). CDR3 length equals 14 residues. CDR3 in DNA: TGTGCCTGGAGTGTACTAGGACAGAGCAATGAGCAGTTCTTC. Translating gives CAWSVLGQSNEQFF.

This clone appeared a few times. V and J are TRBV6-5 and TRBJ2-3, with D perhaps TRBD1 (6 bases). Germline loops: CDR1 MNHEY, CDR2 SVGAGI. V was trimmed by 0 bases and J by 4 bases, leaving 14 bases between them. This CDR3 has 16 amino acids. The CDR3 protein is CASSYSSRGSSDTQYF. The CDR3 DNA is TGTGCCAGCAGTTACTCGTCCAGGGGATCATCAGATACGCAGTATTTT.

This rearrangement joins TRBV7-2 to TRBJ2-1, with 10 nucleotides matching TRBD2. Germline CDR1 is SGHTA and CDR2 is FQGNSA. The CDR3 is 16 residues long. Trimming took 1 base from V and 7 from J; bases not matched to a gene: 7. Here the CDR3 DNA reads TGTGCCAGCAGCTTAGGGATTAGCGGGGGGTGGAATGAGCAGTTCTTC. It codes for CASSLGISGGWNEQFF.

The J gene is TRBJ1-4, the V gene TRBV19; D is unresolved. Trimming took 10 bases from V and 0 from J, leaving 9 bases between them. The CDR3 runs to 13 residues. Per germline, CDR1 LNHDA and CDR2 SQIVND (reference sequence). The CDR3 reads CATTQATNEKLFF. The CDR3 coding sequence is TGTGCCACCACTCAAGCAACTAATGAAAAACTGTTTTTT.

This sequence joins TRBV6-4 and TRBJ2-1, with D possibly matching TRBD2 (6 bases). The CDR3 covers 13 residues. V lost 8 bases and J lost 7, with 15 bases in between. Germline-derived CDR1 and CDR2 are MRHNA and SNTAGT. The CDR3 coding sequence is TGTGCCAGCTCCCCGGGGGAGTTTAATGAGCAGTTCTTC. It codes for CASSPGEFNEQFF.

The CDR3 is CASSPRNYGYTF. The CDR3 DNA reads as TGTGCCAGCAGTCCTCGGAACTATGGCTACACCTTC. This chain joins TRBV6-1 and TRBJ1-2; D unresolved. Germline CDR1 MNHNS, CDR2 SASEGT. The CDR3 has 12 residues. V was trimmed by 5 bases and J by 2 bases, leaving 6 bases between them.